The 3 T cell receptor beta chains given below trace back to one sample, sequenced in a study of cytomegalovirus exposure and HLA in healthy donors. A multiplex PCR was run with 60 Vbeta primers and 13 Jbeta primers. Data came from immunoSEQ multiplex PCR; TCRdb stores just in-frame clones and leaves some out. Found here are around 130,000 clones, roughly 71% of them singletons; the top ten hold nearly 3%. The sequencing input was PBMCs. The receptors come from a middle-aged woman in good health and CMV-seropositive.

The rearrangement uses TRBV6-1 and TRBJ1-1; TRBD1 might be the D (6 bases). The V and J ends lost 7 bases and 5 bases respectively, with 17 bases between them. The CDR3 sequence is 14 residues long. CDR1 is MNHNS and CDR2 is SASEGT in the germline V gene. The CDR3 coding sequence is TGTGCCAGCACGTCAACGTGGGGGCCGACTGAAGCTTTCTTT. Translated, it gives CASTSTWGPTEAFF.

The V call is TRBV30, the J call TRBJ1-1; D possibly corresponds to TRBD1 (5 bases). Germline V gene sequence: CDR1 GTSNPN, CDR2 SVGIG (reference sequence). Trimming shortened V by 1 base and J by 0 bases, and 15 bases separated the two germline ends. This CDR3 spans 16 amino acids. The CDR3 loop reads CAWSGGETGVNTEAFF. Here the CDR3 DNA reads TGTGCCTGGAGTGGAGGAGAAACAGGTGTGAACACTGAAGCTTTCTTT.

The chain has TRBV9 and TRBJ2-1, with D possibly being TRBD2 (7 bases). Per germline, CDR1 SGDLS and CDR2 YYNGEE. CDR3 length: 14 amino acids. Trimming pared 1 base from V and 5 bases from J, leaving 10 bases between. For the CDR3, the DNA is TGTGCCAGCAGCGTAAGGGGGGGCAACAATGAGCAGTTCTTC. Protein product: CASSVRGGNNEQFF.